The subject of this entry is one T cell receptor (beta chain). The antigen is undetermined. Adaptor-ligated barcode primers were used to amplify TRBV12-4/TRBJ1-2 clonotypes. TCRdb re-derived calls from the multiplex PCR reads in MiXCR, one entry per CDR3 protein. This table has 800 to 1,000 distinct CDR3 sequences, approximately 15% appearing once. Cells sorted as Tregs were CD4+, CD25+ and CD127-/low. General observations from the study: The TCR gene usage of tumor memory CD4+ T cells clustered together with blood and lymph node memory CD4+ cells and with lymph node naive CD4+ cells.

The CDR3 spans 14 residues. V lost 0 bases and J 4 bases, leaving 9 bases between the germline ends. Sequencing used Tregs sorted from blood. The clonotype was recovered from a female donor with breast cancer. The V gene is TRBV12-3 or TRBV12-4, the J gene TRBJ1-2; D uncertain. CDR3 in DNA: TGTGCCAGCAGTTTAGCTGGGTCGGCCTATGGCTACACCTTC. Amino acid sequence: CASSLAGSAYGYTF.